What follows are 16 T cell receptor beta chains derived from one specimen sequenced in a study of T-cell reconstitution after alpha-beta-depleted transplantation in children. Preparation of the TCRbeta library involved a method that used unique molecular identifiers. One entry per CDR3 protein, called by TCRdb with MiXCR from the PCR reads. The sample yields 400,000 to 500,000 distinct CDR3 sequences, roughly a tenth seen once. This material consisted of PBMCs from the stem cell graft donor, taken from the stem cell graft. The receptors stem from a human donor who donated a stem cell graft to a child with acute myeloid leukemia.

This chain links TRBV20-1 with TRBJ2-3, with D hard to call. CDR1 and CDR2 (germline): DFQATT, SNEGSKA (reference sequence). CDR3 length: 16 residues. V was cut by 2 bases and J by 2 bases, with 17 bases left in between. CDR3 coding DNA: TGCAGTGCTAGACCTACGCGGCCTTTTAACACAGATACGCAGTATTTT. It encodes CSARPTRPFNTDTQYF.

This clonotype appeared a few times. This rearrangement joins TRBV2 to TRBJ1-1; D not certain. Trimming shortened V by 3 bases and J by 1 base, and 15 bases separated the two germline ends. This CDR3 is built from 16 residues. Germline lookup yields CDR1 SNHLY and CDR2 FYNNEI. CDR3 loop: CASSEFEGLQNTEAFF. For the CDR3, the DNA is TGTGCCAGCAGTGAGTTCGAGGGCCTCCAGAACACTGAAGCTTTCTTT.

The chain recombines TRBV7-9 with TRBJ2-2; 8 positions agree with TRBD2. The length of the CDR3 is 14 residues. From germline, CDR1 is SEHNR and CDR2 FQNEAQ (reference sequence). The V gene end was trimmed by 5 bases and the J gene end by 3 bases; junction bases not matched to a gene: 2. DNA of the CDR3: TGTGCCAGCAGCACCGGGGGGGACACCGGGGAGCTGTTTTTT. Its translation is CASSTGGDTGELFF.

On this clonotype: One end of the junction varies from germline; a read error may be responsible. For the CDR3, the DNA is TGTGCTAGCAGCTTAGTTAGGAGCGATACGCAGTATTTT. Amino acids: CASSLVRSDTQYF. The chain combines TRBV7-7 with TRBJ2-3; no clear D. Germline loops: CDR1 SSHAT, CDR2 FNYEAQ (reference sequence). This CDR3 has 13 amino acids.

CDR3 residues: CASSLGAGAYEQYV. Here the CDR3 DNA reads TGTGCCAGCAGCTTAGGGGCGGGGGCCTACGAGCAGTACGTC. The rearrangement joins TRBV7-2 to TRBJ2-7; 7 bases agree with TRBD2. After removal of 1 base from V and 2 bases from J, the junction contained 2 bases not matched to a gene. This CDR3 contains 14 residues. CDR1 is SGHTA and CDR2 is FQGNSA in the germline V gene.

The gene calls are TRBV7-2 and TRBJ2-5; a weak D match, TRBD1 (7 bases). The CDR3 is 13 residues long. Germline V gene data show CDR1 as SGHTA and CDR2 as FQGNSA. V was shortened by 3 bases and J by 13 bases, with 18 bases between the two germline ends. CDR3 sequence: CASSFTQTGEAYF. The DNA for the CDR3 is TGTGCCAGCAGCTTTACCCAAACAGGGGAGGCGTACTTC.

There are many counts of this clonotype. The J gene is TRBJ2-2, the V gene TRBV7-2; 7 nucleotides align to TRBD2. J was trimmed by 7 bases and V by 3 bases; bases with no gene match: 8. This CDR3 is built from 15 residues. Per the germline V gene, CDR1 is SGHTA and CDR2 is FQGNSA. The CDR3 coding sequence is TGTGCCAGCAGCTTGGCGGGAGATGTTATCGGGGAGCTGTTTTTT. The encoded protein is CASSLAGDVIGELFF. Together with reference TRBV7-2 and TRBJ2-2, the CDR3 gives the full variable domain: GAGVSQSPSNKVTEKGKDVELRCDPISGHTALYWYRQSLGQGLEFLIYFQGNSAPDKSGLPSDRFSAERTGGSVSTLTIQRTQQEDSAVYLCASSLAGDVIGELFFGEGSRLTVL.

This clonotype showed up just a few times. The chain carries TRBV12-3 or TRBV12-4 and TRBJ1-6; D might be TRBD1 (6 bases). The CDR3 extends over 14 amino acids. V was pared by 2 bases and J by 8 bases, with 10 bases between. CDR3 sequence: CASSLSGGDSPLHF. DNA for the CDR3: TGTGCCAGCAGTTTATCCGGGGGCGATTCACCCCTCCACTTT.

The rearrangement joins TRBV12-5 to TRBJ2-2; TRBD2 aligns across 8 bases. V dropped 2 bases and J dropped 3; count of bases not matched to a gene: 8. The CDR3 contains 17 residues. Germline V gene sequence: CDR1 LGHNT, CDR2 FRNRAP. The CDR3 region has the DNA TGTGCTAGTGGTTTGCTCCCGGGAGGGGCGGACACCGGGGAGCTGTTTTTT. Translation gives CASGLLPGGADTGELFF.

In this sample, this clonotype turned up a few times. The chain employs TRBV29-1 and TRBJ1-1; TRBD1 might be the D (6 bases). The CDR3 extends over 13 amino acids. Trimming stripped 1 base from V and 2 bases from J, with 8 bases between. The germline CDR1 and CDR2 sequences are SQVTM and ANQGSEA. CDR3 sequence (DNA): TGCAGCGTTGAAGGACAGGTAAACACTGAAGCTTTCTTT. It translates to CSVEGQVNTEAFF.

The gene calls are TRBV5-4 and TRBJ2-2, with 10 bases fitting TRBD1. The CDR3 contains 15 residues. J lost 3 bases, V lost 4 bases, and 3 bases had no gene match. Germline assignment: CDR1 SGHNT and CDR2 YYREEE (reference sequence). The CDR3 here is CASSMTGGHTGELFF. CDR3 nucleotide sequence: TGTGCCAGCAGCATGACAGGGGGCCACACCGGGGAGCTGTTTTTT. The whole variable domain, remainder taken from reference TRBV5-4 and TRBJ2-2, is ETGVTQSPTHLIKTRGQQVTLRCSSQSGHNTVSWYQQALGQGPQFIFQYYREEENGRGNFPPRFSGLQFPNYSSELNVNALELDDSALYLCASSMTGGHTGELFFGEGSRLTVL.

This clonotype was seen a handful of times. This chain links TRBV5-1 with TRBJ1-1; perhaps TRBD1 as D (6 bases). The CDR3 totals 13 residues. Germline values: CDR1 SGHRS, CDR2 YFSETQ. The V gene lost 4 bases and the J gene lost 5 bases, with 12 bases spanning the gap. The CDR3 DNA reads as TGCGCCAGCAGCGAAGGGGGGGTTACTGAAGCTTTCTTT. Its protein product is CASSEGGVTEAFF.

This rearrangement joins TRBV12-3 or TRBV12-4 to TRBJ2-3; perhaps D is TRBD1 or TRBD2 (5 bases each). The CDR3 is 14 amino acids. V was trimmed by 5 bases and J by 4 bases, leaving 13 bases between them. CDR3 residues: CASSPGTPPDTQYF. The CDR3 region has the DNA TGTGCCAGCAGTCCCGGGACGCCTCCAGATACGCAGTATTTT.

The chain uses TRBV27 and TRBJ1-1; 8 positions match TRBD1. CDR1 is MNHEY and CDR2 is SMNVEV in the germline V gene (reference sequence). The trim removed 4 bases at V and 0 bases at J, leaving 7 bases unmatched. The CDR3 is 16 residues long. The CDR3 is CASSSTGGRVNTEAFF. The DNA for the CDR3 is TGTGCCAGCAGTTCTACAGGGGGTCGAGTGAACACTGAAGCTTTCTTT.

The CDR3 DNA is TGTGCCAGCAGCCACGGTCGGGGAACCTACGAGCAGTACTTC. This translates into CASSHGRGTYEQYF. The chain has TRBV7-2 and TRBJ2-7; D is possibly TRBD2 (5 bases). The CDR3 spans 14 residues. V was shortened by 5 bases and J by 2 bases, with 13 bases between the two germline ends. Germline assignment: CDR1 SGHTA and CDR2 FQGNSA.

The table lists this clonotype with a few counts. The chain combines TRBV7-2 with TRBJ2-1; TRBD2 matches 8 bases. The CDR3 contains 17 residues. Germline V gene lookup returns CDR1 SGHTA and CDR2 FQGNSA. After removal of 1 base from V and 1 base from J, the junction contained 6 bases not matched to a gene. The CDR3 DNA sequence: TGTGCCAGCAGCTTAGTTGTGGGACTAGGTTCCTACAATGAGCAGTTCTTC. Its protein is CASSLVVGLGSYNEQFF.